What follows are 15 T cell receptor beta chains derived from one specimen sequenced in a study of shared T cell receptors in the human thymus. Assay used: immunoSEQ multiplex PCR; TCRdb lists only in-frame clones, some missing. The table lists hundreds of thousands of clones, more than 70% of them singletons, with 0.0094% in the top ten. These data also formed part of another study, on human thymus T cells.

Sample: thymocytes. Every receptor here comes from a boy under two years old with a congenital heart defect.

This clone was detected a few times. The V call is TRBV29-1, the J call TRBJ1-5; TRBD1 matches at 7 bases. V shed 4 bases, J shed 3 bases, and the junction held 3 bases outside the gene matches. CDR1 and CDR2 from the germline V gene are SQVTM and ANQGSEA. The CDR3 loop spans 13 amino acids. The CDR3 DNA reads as TGCAGCGTTGGGGACAGTCACAATCAGCCCCAGCATTTT. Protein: CSVGDSHNQPQHF. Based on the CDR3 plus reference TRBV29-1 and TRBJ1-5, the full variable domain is SAVISQKPSRDICQRGTSLTIQCQVDSQVTMMFWYRQQPGQSLTLIATANQGSEATYESGFVIDKFPISRPNLTFSTLTVSNMSPEDSSIYLCSVGDSHNQPQHFGDGTRLSIL.

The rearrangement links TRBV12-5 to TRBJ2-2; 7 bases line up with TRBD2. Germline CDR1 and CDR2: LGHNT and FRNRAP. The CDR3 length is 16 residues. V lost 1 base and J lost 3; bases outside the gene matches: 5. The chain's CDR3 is CASGLAGGADTGELFF. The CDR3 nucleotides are TGTGCTAGTGGTTTGGCGGGGGGAGCGGACACCGGGGAGCTGTTTTTT.

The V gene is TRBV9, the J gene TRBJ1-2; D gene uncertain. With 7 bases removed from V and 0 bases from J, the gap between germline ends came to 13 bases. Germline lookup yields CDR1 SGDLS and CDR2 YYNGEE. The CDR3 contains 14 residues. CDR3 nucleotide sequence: TGTGCCAGCGCTCCCGGCGGAACTAACTATGGCTACACCTTC. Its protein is CASAPGGTNYGYTF.

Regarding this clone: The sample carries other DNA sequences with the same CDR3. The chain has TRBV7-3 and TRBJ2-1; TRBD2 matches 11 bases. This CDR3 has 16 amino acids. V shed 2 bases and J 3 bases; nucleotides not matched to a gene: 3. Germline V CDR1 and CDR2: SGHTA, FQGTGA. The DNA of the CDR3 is TGTGCCAGCAGCTTATCTACTAGCGGGGGCTACAATGAGCAGTTCTTC. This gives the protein CASSLSTSGGYNEQFF.

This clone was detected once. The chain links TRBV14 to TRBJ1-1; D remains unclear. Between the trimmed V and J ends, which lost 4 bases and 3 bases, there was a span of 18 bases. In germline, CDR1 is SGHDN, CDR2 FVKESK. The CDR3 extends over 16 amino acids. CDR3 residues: CASSRKETGVDTEAFF. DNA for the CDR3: TGTGCCAGCAGCCGGAAGGAGACCGGTGTGGACACTGAAGCTTTCTTT.

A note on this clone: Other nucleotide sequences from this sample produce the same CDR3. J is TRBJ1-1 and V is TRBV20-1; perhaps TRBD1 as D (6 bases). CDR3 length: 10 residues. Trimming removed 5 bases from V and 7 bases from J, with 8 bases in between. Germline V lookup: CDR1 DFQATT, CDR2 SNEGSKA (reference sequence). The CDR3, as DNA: TGCAGTGCTGGCAGGGGTGAAGCTTTCTTT. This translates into CSAGRGEAFF.

CDR3 DNA sequence: TGTGCCAGCAGCTGGGTAGCGGGGGGCAATGAGCAGTTCTTC. Its translation: CASSWVAGGNEQFF. V gene TRBV7-9 combines with J gene TRBJ2-1; TRBD2 matches at 10 bases. J gave up 6 bases and V 4 bases, and 3 bases lay outside the gene matches. Per germline, CDR1 SEHNR and CDR2 FQNEAQ (reference sequence). The CDR3 spans 14 residues.

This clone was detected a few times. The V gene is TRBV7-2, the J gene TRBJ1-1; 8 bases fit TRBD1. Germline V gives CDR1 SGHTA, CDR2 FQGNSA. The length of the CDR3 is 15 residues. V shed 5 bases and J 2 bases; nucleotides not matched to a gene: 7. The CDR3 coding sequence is TGTGCCAGCAGCAACGACAGGGGCGTAAACACTGAAGCTTTCTTT. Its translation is CASSNDRGVNTEAFF.

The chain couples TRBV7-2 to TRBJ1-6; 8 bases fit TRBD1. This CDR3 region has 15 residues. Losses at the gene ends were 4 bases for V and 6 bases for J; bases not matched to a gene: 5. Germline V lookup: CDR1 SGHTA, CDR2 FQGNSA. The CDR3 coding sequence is TGTGCCAGCAGCTCAAGCAGGGGGCTTAATTCACCCCTCCACTTT. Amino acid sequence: CASSSSRGLNSPLHF.

The chain's CDR3 is CASSVGRVALMNTEAFF. Here the CDR3 DNA reads TGTGCCAGCAGTGTCGGCAGGGTTGCCCTAATGAACACTGAAGCTTTCTTT. The V call is TRBV6-1, the J call TRBJ1-1; tentatively, D is TRBD1 (5 bases). Germline loops: CDR1 MNHNS, CDR2 SASEGT. The CDR3 totals 17 residues. The germline V and J ends were trimmed by 4 bases and 0 bases, with 18 bases remaining between them.

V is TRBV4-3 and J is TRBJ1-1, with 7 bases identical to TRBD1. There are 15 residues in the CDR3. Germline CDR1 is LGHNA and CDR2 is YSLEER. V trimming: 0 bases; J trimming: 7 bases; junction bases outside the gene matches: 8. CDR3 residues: CASSQELDRVDEAFF. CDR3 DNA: TGCGCCAGCAGCCAAGAACTTGACAGGGTAGATGAAGCTTTCTTT.

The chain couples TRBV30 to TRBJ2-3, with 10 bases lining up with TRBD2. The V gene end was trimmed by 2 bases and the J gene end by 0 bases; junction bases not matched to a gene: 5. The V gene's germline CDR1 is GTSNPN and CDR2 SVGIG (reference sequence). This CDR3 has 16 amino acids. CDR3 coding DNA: TGTGCCTGGAGTCCTTTTAGCGGGAGGAGCACAGATACGCAGTATTTT. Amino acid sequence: CAWSPFSGRSTDTQYF.

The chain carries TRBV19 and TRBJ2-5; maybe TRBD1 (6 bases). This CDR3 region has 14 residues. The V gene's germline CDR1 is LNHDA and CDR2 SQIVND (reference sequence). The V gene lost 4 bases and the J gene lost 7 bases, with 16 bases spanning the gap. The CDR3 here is CASSKTGQTGTQYF. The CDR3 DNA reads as TGTGCCAGTAGTAAGACAGGACAAACGGGGACCCAGTACTTC.

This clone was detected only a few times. CDR3 sequence reads: CASSQPGQTYEQYF. In nucleotides, the CDR3 is TGTGCCAGCAGCCAACCGGGACAGACCTACGAGCAGTACTTC. The V call is TRBV16, the J call TRBJ2-7; 7 bases are shared with TRBD1. This CDR3 has 14 amino acids. Germline-derived CDR1 and CDR2 are KGHSY and FQNENV. Trimming removed 2 bases from V and 2 bases from J; junction bases left unmatched: 3.

The CDR3 loop is CASSPSHSPAANSYEQYF. CDR3 nucleotides: TGTGCCAGCAGCCCATCCCACAGCCCAGCGGCGAACTCCTACGAGCAGTACTTC. This chain uses TRBV7-8 with TRBJ2-7, with a weak D call TRBD2 (5 bases). The CDR3 covers 18 residues. The germline CDR1 and CDR2 sequences are SGHVS and FQNEAQ. Trimming removed 5 bases at V and 0 bases at J, with 23 bases between.